Included here is one T cell receptor (beta chain) sequence, with context. There is no known antigen for this receptor. Per-base quality was not reported, and no clone a single base away is much larger than it. These data belong to a study of blood T cell repertoires in COVID-19 (dated by TCRdb to the early 2020s). About the investigation overall: The collaborator samples originated in the United States, Italy and Spain and spanned the acute and convalescent phases of COVID-19. The material from the prospective study consisted of cDNA or gDNA derived from T cells, B-cell-depleted T cells, or PBMCs. The dataset comprised deeply sampled blood TCRbeta repertoires from subjects exposed to, actively infected with, or recovered from COVID-19. A freely available public database, intended as a resource for researchers studying the immune response to SARS-CoV-2, is where the repertoires were released. Samples were obtained from the ongoing ImmuneRACE study (first 160 participants) and from 1,254 subjects provided by 6 global collaborators. A de-identified subject ID, COVID-19 status, age in years and sex were almost always included in the sample metadata. Where available, HLA class I and class II types were obtained from metadata supplied by the sample provider rather than from assay-based typing.

TCRbeta CDR3 regions were amplified from genomic DNA using the immunoSEQ Assay, a bias-controlled multiplex PCR. From the authors' description of their analysis: The number of nucleated cells in each sample was estimated by amplification of reference gene primers within the assay. To quantify the absolute abundance of each unique TCRbeta CDR3 rearrangement, sequence reads were collapsed and filtered. Productive Simpson clonality was computed per sample as the square root of Simpson's diversity index over productive rearrangements. TCRdb carries this immuneACCESS record with in-frame sequences only. Its versions omit some clonotypes, under half of them owing to an unresolved V gene in the studies checked, with the rest unexplained. V and J calls and clone size are those listed in that table; D and trimming were worked out from the DNA. Counted in this sample were fewer than 200,000 clones; about 85% of them appeared once. The ten biggest clones cover roughly 6% of the sample.

Study-level results and caveats: How much clinical and demographic metadata was included differed by source and by participant, and the metadata was provided uncurated.

In the prospective study, participants were 18 to 89 years old, resided in 24 geographic areas of the United States, and were enrolled through a virtual design. Cohort assignment in the prospective study relied on participant-reported clinical history from a screening survey and a study questionnaire. Each participant in the prospective study had whole blood, serum and a nasopharyngeal or oropharyngeal swab collected by mobile phlebotomists. Prospective study participants could optionally give additional blood draws and questionnaires over an approximately 2-month period. Blood samples from the prospective study were shipped frozen or at room temperature prior to DNA extraction. For this chain, trimming is 0 bases at the V end and 5 bases at the J end, and the number of junction bases without a gene match is 2. Sequences LGHNA (CDR1) and YNFKEQ (CDR2) are obtained from the germline V gene. Including cysteine and phenylalanine, the CDR3 has 15 amino acids. Of the read, only the CDR3 DNA is kept; its 45 bases are in frame from base 1.

This clonotype was sampled from a woman aged 40-49 years with acute COVID-19. Here the chain combines TRBV4-2 and TRBJ2-2; 8 junctional bases match TRBD2. The specimen was PBMCs or T cells enriched from blood (not recorded which). Here the CDR3 is given as CASSQEGTRTGELFF. The DNA sequence is TGTGCCAGCAGCCAAGAGGGGACTAGGACCGGGGAGCTGTTTTTT.